This TCR beta chain was obtained from a study of blood T cell repertoires in COVID-19. Study at large: T cells, B-cell-depleted T cells, or PBMCs supplied cDNA or gDNA.

Enrollees, roughly 18 to 95 years old, lived in 24 US areas. Per germline, CDR1 MDHEN and CDR2 SYDVKM. V was cut by 3 bases and J by 9 bases, with 18 bases left in between. The CDR3 has 15 residues. Generated by immunoSEQ multiplex PCR, the TCRdb table keeps only in-frame clones and is missing some. Here the sample spans around 480,000 clones, around 90% being singletons. The specimen sequenced was PBMCs or T cells enriched from blood (not recorded which). The clonotype was recovered from a young woman who had recovered from COVID-19. This chain uses TRBV28 with TRBJ2-1; a possible D gene is TRBD2 (6 bases). As DNA, the CDR3 is TGTGCCAGCAGTTTGTGGTTGTCGGGGGTGGGTGAGCAGTTCTTC. It encodes CASSLWLSGVGEQFF. Complete variable domain (other parts from reference TRBV28 and TRBJ2-1): DVKVTQSSRYLVKRTGEKVFLECVQDMDHENMFWYRQDPGLGLRLIYFSYDVKMKEKGDIPEGYSVSREKKERFSLILESASTNQTSMYLCASSLWLSGVGEQFFGPGTRLTVL.